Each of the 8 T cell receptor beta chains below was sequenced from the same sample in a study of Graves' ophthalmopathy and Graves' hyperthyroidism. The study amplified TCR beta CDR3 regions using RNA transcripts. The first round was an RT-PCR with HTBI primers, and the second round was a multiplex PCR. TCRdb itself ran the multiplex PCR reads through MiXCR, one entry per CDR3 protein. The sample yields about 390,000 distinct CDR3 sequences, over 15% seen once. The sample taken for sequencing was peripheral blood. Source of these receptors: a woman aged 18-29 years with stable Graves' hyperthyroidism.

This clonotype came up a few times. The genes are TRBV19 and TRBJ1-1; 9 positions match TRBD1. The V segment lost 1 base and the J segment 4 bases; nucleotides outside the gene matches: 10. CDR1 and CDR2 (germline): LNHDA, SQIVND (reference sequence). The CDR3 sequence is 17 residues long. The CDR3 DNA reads TGTGCCAGTAGTATAGTCCCGACCGGGACAGGGCCCACTGAAGCTTTCTTT. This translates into CASSIVPTGTGPTEAFF.

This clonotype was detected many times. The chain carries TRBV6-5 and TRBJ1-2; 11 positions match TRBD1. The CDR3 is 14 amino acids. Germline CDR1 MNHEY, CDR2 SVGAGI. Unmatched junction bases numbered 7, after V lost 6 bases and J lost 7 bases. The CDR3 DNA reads TGTGCCAGCAGGTCCCCGGGACAGGGGGTTGGCTACACCTTC. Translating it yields CASRSPGQGVGYTF.

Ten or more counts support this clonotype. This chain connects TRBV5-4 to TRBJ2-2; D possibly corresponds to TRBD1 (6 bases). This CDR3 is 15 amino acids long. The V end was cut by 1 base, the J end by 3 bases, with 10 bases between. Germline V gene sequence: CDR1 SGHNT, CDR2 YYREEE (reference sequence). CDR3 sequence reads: CASSLKDRYTGELFF. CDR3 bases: TGTGCCAGCAGCTTGAAAGACAGGTACACCGGGGAGCTGTTTTTT.

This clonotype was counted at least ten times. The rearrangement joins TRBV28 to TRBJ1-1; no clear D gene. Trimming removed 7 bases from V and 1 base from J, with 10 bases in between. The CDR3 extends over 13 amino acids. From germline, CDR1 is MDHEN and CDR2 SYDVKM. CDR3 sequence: CASKRSWNTEAFF. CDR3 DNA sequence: TGTGCCAGCAAGAGGAGCTGGAACACTGAAGCTTTCTTT. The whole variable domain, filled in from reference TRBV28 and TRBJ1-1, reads DVKVTQSSRYLVKRTGEKVFLECVQDMDHENMFWYRQDPGLGLRLIYFSYDVKMKEKGDIPEGYSVSREKKERFSLILESASTNQTSMYLCASKRSWNTEAFFGQGTRLTVV.

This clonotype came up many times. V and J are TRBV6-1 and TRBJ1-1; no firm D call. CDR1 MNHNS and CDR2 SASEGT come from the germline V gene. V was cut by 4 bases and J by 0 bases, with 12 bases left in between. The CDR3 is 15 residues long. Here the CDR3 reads CASSGRRWVNTEAFF. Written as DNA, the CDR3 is TGTGCCAGCAGTGGACGGCGTTGGGTGAACACTGAAGCTTTCTTT.

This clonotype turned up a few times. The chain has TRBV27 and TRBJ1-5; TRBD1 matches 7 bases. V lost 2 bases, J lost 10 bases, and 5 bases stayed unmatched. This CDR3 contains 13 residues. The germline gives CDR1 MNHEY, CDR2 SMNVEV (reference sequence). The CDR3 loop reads CASSLSRTGPQHF. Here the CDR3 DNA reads TGTGCCAGCAGTTTAAGCAGGACAGGCCCCCAGCATTTT.

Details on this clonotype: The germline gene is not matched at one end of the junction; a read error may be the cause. Written as DNA, the CDR3 is TGTGGCAGCAGTTACTCCAGGGAACAGACCCGGTACTTC. Translation: CGSSYSREQTRYF. V usage is TRBV6-5 and J usage is TRBJ2-5; possibly TRBD1 for D (5 bases). This CDR3 is built from 13 residues. CDR1 is MNHEY and CDR2 is SVGAGI in the germline V gene.

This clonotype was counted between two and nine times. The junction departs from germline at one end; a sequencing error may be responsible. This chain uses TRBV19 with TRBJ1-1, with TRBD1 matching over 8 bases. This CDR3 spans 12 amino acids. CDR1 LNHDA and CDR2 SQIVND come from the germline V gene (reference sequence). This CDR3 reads CATDRGNTEAFF. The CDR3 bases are TGCGCTACAGACAGGGGGAACACTGAAGCTTTCTTT.